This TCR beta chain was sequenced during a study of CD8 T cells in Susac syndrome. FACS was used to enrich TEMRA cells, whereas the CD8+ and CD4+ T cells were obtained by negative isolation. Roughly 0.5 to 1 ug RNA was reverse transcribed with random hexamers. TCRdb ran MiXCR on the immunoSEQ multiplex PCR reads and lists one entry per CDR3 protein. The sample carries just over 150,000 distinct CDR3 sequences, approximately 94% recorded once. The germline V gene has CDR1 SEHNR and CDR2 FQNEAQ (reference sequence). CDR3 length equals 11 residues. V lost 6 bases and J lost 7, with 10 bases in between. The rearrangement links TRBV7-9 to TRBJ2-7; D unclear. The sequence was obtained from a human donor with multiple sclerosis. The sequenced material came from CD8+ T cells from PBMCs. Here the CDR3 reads CASRNSREQYF. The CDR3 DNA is TGTGCCAGCAGAAATTCCCGGGAGCAGTACTTC.